This T cell receptor (beta chain) was profiled in a study of blood T cell repertoires in COVID-19. On the study more broadly: COVID-19 samples from acute and convalescent phases originated in the United States, Italy and Spain. Sources were T cells, B-cell-depleted T cells, or PBMCs; the material itself was cDNA or gDNA.

V was pared by 6 bases and J by 9 bases, with 15 bases between. CDR3 length: 14 amino acids. Germline loops: CDR1 MNHNY, CDR2 SVGAGI (reference sequence). As processed by the authors: The authors estimated nucleated cell counts from reference gene primer amplification. Generated by immunoSEQ multiplex PCR, the TCRdb table keeps only in-frame clones and is missing some. That table is the source of V, J and clone size, and D and trimming were worked out from the DNA. The table has around 81,000 clones, about 84% seen once. The sequencing input was peripheral blood. The chain links TRBV6-6 to TRBJ1-6; perhaps TRBD1 as D (6 bases). The source of this sequence is a human donor in a cohort sampled during active COVID-19. Here the CDR3 reads CASSLRQVSSPLHF. CDR3 nucleotide sequence: TGTGCCAGCAGCCTTCGACAGGTTTCTTCACCCCTCCACTTT.